This T cell receptor beta chain was profiled in a study of T cell changes during pregnancy in multiple sclerosis. The assay was immunoSEQ multiplex PCR, and TCRdb's table has in-frame clones only and misses some. The sample has under 75,000 clones; more than 75% are singletons. The TCR sequence derives from a female donor in good health, enrolled as a control in a pregnancy study. The sample here was peripheral blood, taken in the third trimester of pregnancy.

This CDR3 reads CASSYEDLWCTF. The CDR3 DNA is TGTGCCAGCAGTTACGAGGATTTGTGGTGCACCTTC. V gene TRBV6-6 combines with J gene TRBJ1-2; no firm D call. CDR3 length: 12 residues. CDR1 MNHNY and CDR2 SVGAGI come from the germline V gene (reference sequence). V lost 2 bases and J lost 13, with 14 bases in between.